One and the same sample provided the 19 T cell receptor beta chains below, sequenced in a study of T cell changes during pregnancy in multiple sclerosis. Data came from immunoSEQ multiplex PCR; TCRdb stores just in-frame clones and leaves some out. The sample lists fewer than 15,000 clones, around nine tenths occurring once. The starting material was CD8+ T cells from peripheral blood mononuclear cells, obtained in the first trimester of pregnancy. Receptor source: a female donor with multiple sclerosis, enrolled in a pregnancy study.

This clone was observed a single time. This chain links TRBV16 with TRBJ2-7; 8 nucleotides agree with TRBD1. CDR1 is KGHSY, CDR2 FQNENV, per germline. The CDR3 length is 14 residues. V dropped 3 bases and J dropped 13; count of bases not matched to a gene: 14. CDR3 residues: CASSQSRGWDRPYF. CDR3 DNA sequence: TGTGCCAGCAGCCAGTCTAGGGGATGGGACAGGCCCTACTTC.

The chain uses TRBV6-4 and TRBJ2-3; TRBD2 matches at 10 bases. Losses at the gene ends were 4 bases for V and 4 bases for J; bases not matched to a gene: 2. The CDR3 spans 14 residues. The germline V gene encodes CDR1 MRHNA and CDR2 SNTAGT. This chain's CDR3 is CASSALAGADTQYF. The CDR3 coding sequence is TGTGCCAGCAGTGCCCTAGCGGGGGCAGATACGCAGTATTTT.

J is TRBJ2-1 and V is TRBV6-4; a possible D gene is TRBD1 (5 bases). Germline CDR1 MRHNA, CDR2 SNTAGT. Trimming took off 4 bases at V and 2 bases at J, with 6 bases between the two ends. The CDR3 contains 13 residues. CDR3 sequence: CASSADTYNEQFF. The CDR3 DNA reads TGTGCCAGCAGTGCGGACACCTACAATGAGCAGTTCTTC.

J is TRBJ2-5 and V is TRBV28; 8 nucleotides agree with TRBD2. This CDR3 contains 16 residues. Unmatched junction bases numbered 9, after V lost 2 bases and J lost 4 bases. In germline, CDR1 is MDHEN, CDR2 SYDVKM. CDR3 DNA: TGTGCCAGCAGTTTAATAGCGGGACCCGAGGGAGAGACCCAGTACTTC. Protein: CASSLIAGPEGETQYF.

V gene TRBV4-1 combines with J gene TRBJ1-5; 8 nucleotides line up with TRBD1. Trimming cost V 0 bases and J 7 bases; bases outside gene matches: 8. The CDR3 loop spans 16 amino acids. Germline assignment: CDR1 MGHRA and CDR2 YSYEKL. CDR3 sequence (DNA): TGCGCCAGCAGCCAAGATTTCAGACAGGGGAACCAGCCCCAGCATTTT. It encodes CASSQDFRQGNQPQHF.

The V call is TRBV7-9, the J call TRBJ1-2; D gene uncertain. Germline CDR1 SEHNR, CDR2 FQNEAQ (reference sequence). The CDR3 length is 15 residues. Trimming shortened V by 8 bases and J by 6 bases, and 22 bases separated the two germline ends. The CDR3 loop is CASDDPYGVGNGYTF. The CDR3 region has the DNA TGTGCCAGCGACGACCCCTACGGGGTGGGGAATGGCTACACCTTC.

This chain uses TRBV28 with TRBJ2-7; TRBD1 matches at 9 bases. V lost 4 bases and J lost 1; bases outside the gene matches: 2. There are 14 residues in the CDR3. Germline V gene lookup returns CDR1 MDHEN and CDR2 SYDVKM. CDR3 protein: CASSSGTGSYEQYF. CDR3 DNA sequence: TGTGCCAGCAGTTCCGGGACAGGGTCCTACGAGCAGTACTTC.

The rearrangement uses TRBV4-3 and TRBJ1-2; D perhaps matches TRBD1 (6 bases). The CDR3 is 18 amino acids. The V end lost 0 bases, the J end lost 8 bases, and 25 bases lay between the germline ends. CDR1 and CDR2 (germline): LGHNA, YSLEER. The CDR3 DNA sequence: TGCGCCAGCAGCCAAGATATTAGCAGGGGTGACGATATTAGCGGCTACACCTTC. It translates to CASSQDISRGDDISGYTF.

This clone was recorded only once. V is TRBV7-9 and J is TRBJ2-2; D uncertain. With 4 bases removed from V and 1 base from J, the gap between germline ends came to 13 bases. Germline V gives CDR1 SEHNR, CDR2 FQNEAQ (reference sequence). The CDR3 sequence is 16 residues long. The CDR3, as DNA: TGTGCCAGCAGCTCAACTACAAAACTGAACACCGGGGAGCTGTTTTTT. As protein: CASSSTTKLNTGELFF. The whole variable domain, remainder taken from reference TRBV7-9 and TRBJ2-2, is DTGVSQNPRHKITKRGQNVTFRCDPISEHNRLYWYRQTLGQGPEFLTYFQNEAQLEKSRLLSDRFSAERPKGSFSTLEIQRTEQGDSAMYLCASSSTTKLNTGELFFGEGSRLTVL.

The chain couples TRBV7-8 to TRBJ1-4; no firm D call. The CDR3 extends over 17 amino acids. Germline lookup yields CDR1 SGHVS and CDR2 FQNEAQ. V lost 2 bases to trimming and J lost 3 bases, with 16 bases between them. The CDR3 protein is CASSLFSYQEPNEKLFF. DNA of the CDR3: TGTGCCAGCAGCTTATTTAGCTACCAAGAGCCTAATGAAAAACTGTTTTTT.

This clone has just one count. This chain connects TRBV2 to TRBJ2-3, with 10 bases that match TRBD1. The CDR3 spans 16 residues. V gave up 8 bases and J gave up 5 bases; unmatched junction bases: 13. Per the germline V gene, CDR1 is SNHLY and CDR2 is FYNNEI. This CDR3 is CASYPSTGGGRDTQYF. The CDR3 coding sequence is TGTGCCAGCTACCCCTCGACAGGGGGCGGGAGAGATACGCAGTATTTT.

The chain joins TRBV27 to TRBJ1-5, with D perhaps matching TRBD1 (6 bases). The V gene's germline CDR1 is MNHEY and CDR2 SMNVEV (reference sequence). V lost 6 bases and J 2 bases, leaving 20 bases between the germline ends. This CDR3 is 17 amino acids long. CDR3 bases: TGTGCCAGCAGGCCCGGGGGGGTCGGGGGGCGCAATCAGCCCCAGCATTTT. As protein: CASRPGGVGGRNQPQHF.

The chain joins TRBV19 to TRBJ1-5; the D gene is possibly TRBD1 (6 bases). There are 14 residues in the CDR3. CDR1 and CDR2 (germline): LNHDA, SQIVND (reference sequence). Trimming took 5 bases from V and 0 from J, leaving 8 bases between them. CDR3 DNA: TGTGCCAGTAGTCACAGGGATAGCAATCAGCCCCAGCATTTT. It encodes CASSHRDSNQPQHF.

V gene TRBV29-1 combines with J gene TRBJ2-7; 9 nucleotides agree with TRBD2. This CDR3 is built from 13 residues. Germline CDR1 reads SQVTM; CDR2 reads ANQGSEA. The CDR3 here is CSALAGIKDEQYF. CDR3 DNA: TGCAGTGCCCTAGCGGGGATCAAAGACGAGCAGTACTTC.

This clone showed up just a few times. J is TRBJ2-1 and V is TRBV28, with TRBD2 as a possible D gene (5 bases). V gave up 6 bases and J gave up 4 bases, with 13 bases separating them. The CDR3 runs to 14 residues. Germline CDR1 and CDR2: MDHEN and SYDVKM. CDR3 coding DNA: TGTGCCAGCAGGGAGGATCAATATTACAATGAGCAGTTCTTC. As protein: CASREDQYYNEQFF.

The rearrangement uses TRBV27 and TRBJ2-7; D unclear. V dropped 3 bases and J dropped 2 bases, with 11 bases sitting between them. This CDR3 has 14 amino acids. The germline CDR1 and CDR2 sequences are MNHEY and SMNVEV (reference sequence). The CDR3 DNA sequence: TGTGCCAGCAGTTTTGTCAGAGGAACCTACGAGCAGTACTTC. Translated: CASSFVRGTYEQYF.

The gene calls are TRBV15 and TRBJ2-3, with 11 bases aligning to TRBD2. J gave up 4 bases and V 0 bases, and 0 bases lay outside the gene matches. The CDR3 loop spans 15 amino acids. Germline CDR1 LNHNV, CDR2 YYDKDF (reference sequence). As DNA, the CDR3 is TGTGCCACCAGCAGAGATAGCGGGGGGGCAGATACGCAGTATTTT. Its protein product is CATSRDSGGADTQYF.

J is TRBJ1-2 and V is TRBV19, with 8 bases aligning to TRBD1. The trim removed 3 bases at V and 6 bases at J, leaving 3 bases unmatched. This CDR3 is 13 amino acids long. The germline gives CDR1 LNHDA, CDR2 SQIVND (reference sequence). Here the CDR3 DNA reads TGTGCCAGTAGTATCGGGACAGGACATGGCTACACCTTC. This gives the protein CASSIGTGHGYTF.

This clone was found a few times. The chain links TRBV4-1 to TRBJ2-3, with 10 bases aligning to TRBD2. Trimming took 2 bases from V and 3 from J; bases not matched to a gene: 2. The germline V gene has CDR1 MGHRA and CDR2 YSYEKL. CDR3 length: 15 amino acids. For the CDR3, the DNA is TGCGCCAGCAGCCAACTAGCGGGGGAGACAGATACGCAGTATTTT. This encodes CASSQLAGETDTQYF.